This passage covers 26 T cell receptor beta chains from one sample sequenced in a study of cytomegalovirus exposure and HLA in healthy donors. 60 Vbeta and 13 Jbeta primers were used in PCR. Assay: immunoSEQ multiplex PCR; the TCRdb copy retains only in-frame clones and omits some. This repertoire shows around 110,000 clones, around 70% found once; its top ten account for 1.6%. The specimen was PBMCs. The receptors come from a woman aged 18 to 35 in good health and CMV-seronegative.

This chain's CDR3 is CASTSQAWETQYF. The CDR3 nucleotides are TGTGCCAGCACCTCACAGGCCTGGGAGACCCAGTACTTC. J is TRBJ2-5 and V is TRBV18; tentatively, D is TRBD1 (5 bases). The germline V gene encodes CDR1 KGHSH and CDR2 LQKENI. V was pared by 8 bases and J by 5 bases, with 15 bases between. The CDR3 loop spans 13 amino acids.

The chain uses TRBV4-1 and TRBJ2-1, with D perhaps TRBD2 (5 bases). V gave up 1 base and J gave up 12 bases, with 13 bases separating them. Germline V gives CDR1 MGHRA, CDR2 YSYEKL. CDR3 size: 13 residues. DNA for the CDR3: TGCGCCAGCAGCCAAGGCACGGGAAAGGTGCAGTTCTTC. Translation gives CASSQGTGKVQFF.

The chain combines TRBV28 with TRBJ1-5; D might be TRBD1 (5 bases). Trimming took 8 bases from V and 0 from J, leaving 14 bases between them. CDR1 and CDR2 (germline): MDHEN, SYDVKM. This CDR3 spans 15 amino acids. The CDR3 region is CASCWGDASNQPQHF. Written as DNA, the CDR3 is TGTGCCAGCTGTTGGGGGGACGCTAGCAATCAGCCCCAGCATTTT.

The chain joins TRBV4-1 to TRBJ2-3; D possibly corresponds to TRBD2 (6 bases). Trimming pared 1 base from V and 2 bases from J, leaving 16 bases between. This CDR3 is 17 amino acids long. Germline V gives CDR1 MGHRA, CDR2 YSYEKL. The DNA for the CDR3 is TGCGCCAGCAGCCAAGCGGAGGGGCTAGGGGTCACAGATACGCAGTATTTT. Amino acids: CASSQAEGLGVTDTQYF.

The rearrangement links TRBV2 to TRBJ1-2; 8 bases line up with TRBD1. The CDR3 extends over 14 amino acids. Germline CDR1 is SNHLY and CDR2 is FYNNEI. V lost 6 bases, J lost 8 bases, and 11 bases stayed unmatched. This CDR3 reads CASSQGARPFGYTF. The CDR3 DNA reads TGTGCCAGCAGCCAGGGGGCTCGCCCCTTCGGCTACACCTTC.

V gene TRBV29-1 combines with J gene TRBJ1-2; 7 nucleotides line up with TRBD1. The trim removed 6 bases at V and 3 bases at J, leaving 4 bases unmatched. CDR3 length: 12 amino acids. In germline, CDR1 is SQVTM, CDR2 ANQGSEA. The DNA of the CDR3 is TGCAGCGTCGTTACAGGGGACTATGGCTACACCTTC. It specifies CSVVTGDYGYTF.

The chain recombines TRBV7-9 with TRBJ1-2; D is ambiguous. CDR1 is SEHNR, CDR2 FQNEAQ, per germline (reference sequence). Trimming removed 7 bases at V and 0 bases at J, with 21 bases between. This CDR3 has 17 amino acids. CDR3 sequence: CASNIDVGRAANYGYTF. The CDR3 nucleotides are TGTGCCAGCAACATCGATGTCGGGCGGGCAGCTAACTATGGCTACACCTTC.

The rearrangement links TRBV7-9 to TRBJ2-1; 11 bases line up with TRBD2. CDR1 SEHNR and CDR2 FQNEAQ come from the germline V gene (reference sequence). V dropped 6 bases and J dropped 5; count of bases not matched to a gene: 3. The CDR3 has 14 amino acids. The CDR3 protein is CASRLAGGHNEQFF. The CDR3 DNA reads TGTGCCAGCAGGCTAGCGGGGGGACACAATGAGCAGTTCTTC.

V and J are TRBV2 and TRBJ2-5; TRBD2 matches at 10 bases. Germline values: CDR1 SNHLY, CDR2 FYNNEI. The CDR3 consists of 15 residues. Trimming at V came to 6 bases and at J to 5 bases, leaving 9 bases not matched to a gene. The CDR3, as DNA: TGTGCCAGCAGAGTAAGCGGGGGGGCCTGGGAGACCCAGTACTTC. This encodes CASRVSGGAWETQYF.

This sequence joins TRBV6-1 and TRBJ2-7; tentative D call: TRBD2 (6 bases). This CDR3 is built from 14 residues. Trimming removed 10 bases from V and 4 bases from J, with 20 bases in between. The V gene's germline CDR1 is MNHNS and CDR2 SASEGT. This CDR3 is CATKPAGFRYEQYF. In DNA, the CDR3 is TGTGCCACCAAACCAGCGGGCTTCCGATACGAGCAGTACTTC.

About this clone itself: Without the conserved terminal phenylalanine or tryptophan, this CDR3 likely stems from a read error. It is unclear where the CDR3 begins or ends on the DNA, so no DNA is shown, and the CDR3 is as TCRdb lists it. The CDR3 sequence: CASSFQTPSVREV. The chain carries TRBV7-9 and TRBJ1-2. Germline V gene lookup returns CDR1 SEHNR and CDR2 FQNEAQ (reference sequence). The CDR3 sequence runs 13 residues, both termini included.

V gene TRBV6-1 combines with J gene TRBJ2-5; D possibly corresponds to TRBD1 (6 bases). CDR3 length: 14 amino acids. Trimming removed 3 bases at V and 4 bases at J, with 12 bases between. Germline V gives CDR1 MNHNS, CDR2 SASEGT. The CDR3 reads CASSDGGPSETQYF. The CDR3 nucleotides are TGTGCCAGCAGTGATGGGGGCCCCTCAGAGACCCAGTACTTC.

This clone was counted between two and nine times. The chain couples TRBV19 to TRBJ2-2, with 8 bases lining up with TRBD1. The CDR3 is 14 amino acids. V shed 5 bases and J 8 bases; nucleotides not matched to a gene: 7. Germline V gene data show CDR1 as LNHDA and CDR2 as SQIVND (reference sequence). Here the CDR3 reads CASSGDRIWGELFF. CDR3 DNA sequence: TGTGCCAGTAGTGGGGACAGGATATGGGGGGAGCTGTTTTTT.

The V and J genes are TRBV4-1 and TRBJ2-2; no reliable D call. V was cut by 4 bases and J by 5 bases, with 11 bases left in between. Per the germline V gene, CDR1 is MGHRA and CDR2 is YSYEKL. The CDR3 is made up of 14 amino acids. Here the CDR3 DNA reads TGCGCCAGCAGCCCTCCCCGCACTACCGGGGAGCTGTTTTTT. Translation: CASSPPRTTGELFF.

This clone was seen more than once but under ten times. V usage is TRBV5-1 and J usage is TRBJ1-4; D is possibly TRBD1 (5 bases). The CDR3 spans 14 residues. V was pared by 3 bases and J by 5 bases, with 11 bases between. The germline CDR1 and CDR2 sequences are SGHRS and YFSETQ. The CDR3 region has the DNA TGCGCCAGCAGCTGGGGACTGGAAAATGAAAAACTGTTTTTT. Translating gives CASSWGLENEKLFF. Full variable domain (outside the CDR3, taken from reference TRBV5-1 and TRBJ1-4): KAGVTQTPRYLIKTRGQQVTLSCSPISGHRSVSWYQQTPGQGLQFLFEYFSETQRNKGNFPGRFSGRQFSNSRSEMNVSTLELGDSALYLCASSWGLENEKLFFGSGTQLSVL.

The chain has TRBV25-1 and TRBJ1-1, with D possibly TRBD1 on 5 matching bases. Per germline, CDR1 MGHDK and CDR2 SYGVNS. CDR3 length: 15 residues. V was trimmed by 4 bases and J by 4 bases, leaving 16 bases between them. CDR3 coding DNA: TGTGCCAGCAGTGGAACGGGGGAGGGAGGCACTGAAGCTTTCTTT. Translating it yields CASSGTGEGGTEAFF.

The chain has TRBV7-9 and TRBJ1-6; TRBD1 matches at 10 bases. CDR1 is SEHNR, CDR2 FQNEAQ, per germline (reference sequence). This CDR3 region has 14 residues. J was trimmed by 10 bases and V by 4 bases; bases with no gene match: 4. The CDR3 loop reads CASSSGQGESPLHF. In DNA form, the CDR3 reads TGTGCCAGCAGCTCCGGACAGGGGGAGTCACCCCTCCACTTT.

The genes are TRBV5-6 and TRBJ1-1; D remains ambiguous. V dropped 4 bases and J dropped 9 bases, with 19 bases sitting between them. This CDR3 has 14 residues. Germline loops: CDR1 SGHDT, CDR2 YYEEEE. This CDR3 reads CASSLGQEGLQAFF. As DNA, the CDR3 is TGTGCCAGCAGCCTTGGCCAGGAGGGTCTCCAAGCTTTCTTT.

V is TRBV18 and J is TRBJ1-2; TRBD1 agrees at 8 bases. Germline-derived CDR1 and CDR2 are KGHSH and LQKENI. This CDR3 is built from 15 residues. The trim removed 3 bases at V and 3 bases at J, leaving 6 bases unmatched. CDR3 DNA: TGTGCCAGCTCACCTAGACAGGGGTTGGACTATGGCTACACCTTC. Its protein is CASSPRQGLDYGYTF. The variable domain in full, completed from reference TRBV18 and TRBJ1-2, reads NAGVMQNPRHLVRRRGQEARLRCSPMKGHSHVYWYRQLPEEGLKFMVYLQKENIIDESGMPKERFSAEFPKEGPSILRIQQVVRGDSAAYFCASSPRQGLDYGYTFGSGTRLTVV.

The J gene is TRBJ1-4, the V gene TRBV28, with 7 bases that match TRBD1. Germline V gene data show CDR1 as MDHEN and CDR2 as SYDVKM. The CDR3 spans 16 residues. V shed 5 bases and J 5 bases; nucleotides not matched to a gene: 11. CDR3 sequence reads: CASSPGWAGGNEKLFF. The CDR3, as DNA: TGTGCCAGCAGTCCCGGGTGGGCAGGGGGGAATGAAAAACTGTTTTTT. The complete variable domain, with remaining parts taken from reference TRBV28 and TRBJ1-4, reads DVKVTQSSRYLVKRTGEKVFLECVQDMDHENMFWYRQDPGLGLRLIYFSYDVKMKEKGDIPEGYSVSREKKERFSLILESASTNQTSMYLCASSPGWAGGNEKLFFGSGTQLSVL.

This rearrangement joins TRBV6-1 to TRBJ2-3; 10 bases are shared with TRBD2. The germline V gene encodes CDR1 MNHNS and CDR2 SASEGT. V gave up 6 bases and J gave up 5 bases; unmatched junction bases: 8. The CDR3 sequence is 15 residues long. The CDR3 loop reads CASRTLAGKGDTQYF. DNA for the CDR3: TGTGCCAGCAGGACACTAGCGGGGAAGGGAGATACGCAGTATTTT.

CDR3 DNA: TGTGCCTGCCAACTAACCCCGACTGGCTACAATGAGCAGTTCTTC. The encoded protein is CACQLTPTGYNEQFF. This chain joins TRBV30 and TRBJ2-1; D remains ambiguous. The V end was cut by 6 bases, the J end by 3 bases, with 18 bases between. Germline V gene lookup returns CDR1 GTSNPN and CDR2 SVGIG (reference sequence). The CDR3 has 15 residues. Variable domain in full (rest from reference TRBV30 and TRBJ2-1): SQTIHQWPATLVQPVGSPLSLECTVEGTSNPNLYWYRQAAGRGLQLLFYSVGIGQISSEVPQNLSASRPQDRQFILSSKKLLLSDSGFYLCACQLTPTGYNEQFFGPGTRLTVL.

The J gene is TRBJ1-1, the V gene TRBV7-9; D perhaps matches TRBD1 (5 bases). CDR1 is SEHNR and CDR2 is FQNEAQ in the germline V gene (reference sequence). V was cut by 1 base and J by 4 bases, with 10 bases left in between. The CDR3 extends over 14 amino acids. CDR3 nucleotide sequence: TGTGCCAGCAGCTTAGTCCGCAGGGCCACTGAAGCTTTCTTT. Amino acids: CASSLVRRATEAFF. Looking up the rest from reference TRBV7-9 and TRBJ1-1 gives the full variable domain: DTGVSQNPRHKITKRGQNVTFRCDPISEHNRLYWYRQTLGQGPEFLTYFQNEAQLEKSRLLSDRFSAERPKGSFSTLEIQRTEQGDSAMYLCASSLVRRATEAFFGQGTRLTVV.

To note about this clone: This same CDR3 is encoded by further DNA sequences in the sample. CDR3 protein: CAWSVGGSGANVLTF. CDR3 DNA: TGTGCCTGGAGTGTGGGGGGCTCTGGGGCCAACGTCCTGACTTTC. This chain connects TRBV30 to TRBJ2-6; possibly TRBD2 for D (6 bases). There are 15 residues in the CDR3. Trimming cost V 0 bases and J 0 bases, with 6 bases left between them. Germline CDR1 is GTSNPN and CDR2 is SVGIG (reference sequence). Using reference TRBV30 and TRBJ2-6 for the parts outside the CDR3, the full variable domain is SQTIHQWPATLVQPVGSPLSLECTVEGTSNPNLYWYRQAAGRGLQLLFYSVGIGQISSEVPQNLSASRPQDRQFILSSKKLLLSDSGFYLCAWSVGGSGANVLTFGAGSRLTVL.

This clone was detected only once. The chain uses TRBV11-1 and TRBJ2-5, with D perhaps matching TRBD1 (6 bases). V gave up 1 base and J gave up 0 bases, with 9 bases separating them. The germline V gene has CDR1 SGHAT and CDR2 FQDESV (reference sequence). The CDR3 covers 15 residues. The CDR3 sequence: CASSLGTAYQETQYF. CDR3 nucleotide sequence: TGTGCCAGCAGCTTAGGGACAGCGTACCAAGAGACCCAGTACTTC.

Only a few counts were recorded for this clone. The CDR3 DNA reads TGTGCCAGTGGGACAGGGGTTCCCGGGGAGCTGTTTTTT. It encodes CASGTGVPGELFF. The chain has TRBV28 and TRBJ2-2; 10 bases map to TRBD1. The CDR3 is 13 amino acids. With V trimmed by 9 bases and J by 6 bases, 4 bases remained unmatched. The germline gives CDR1 MDHEN, CDR2 SYDVKM.